Listed here are 7 T cell receptor beta chains from one sample, sequenced in a study of response to subunit inactivated influenza vaccine. TCRdb re-called the RT-PCR reads through MiXCR, storing one row per CDR3 protein. The data hold 450,000 to 700,000 distinct CDR3 sequences, with roughly 15% observed a single time. Sequencing was performed on PBMCs from blood, taken about 13 days after vaccination. These TCRs come from a man aged 45-65 years who received an inactivated influenza vaccine.

This chain links TRBV24-1 with TRBJ2-5, with D perhaps matching TRBD2 (6 bases). The CDR3 is 17 amino acids. Germline V gene lookup returns CDR1 KGHDR and CDR2 SFDVKD. Trimming stripped 3 bases from V and 5 bases from J, with 21 bases between. CDR3 bases: TGTGCCACCAGTGATCCACGCGCCGGGACTGGGGGGGAGACCCAGTACTTC. It yields the protein CATSDPRAGTGGETQYF.

V and J are TRBV18 and TRBJ1-1; D gene ambiguous. The CDR3 covers 12 residues. From germline, CDR1 is KGHSH and CDR2 LQKENI. The V end lost 2 bases, the J end lost 1 base, and 2 bases lay between the germline ends. As DNA, the CDR3 is TGTGCCAGCTCACCAGAGAACACTGAAGCTTTCTTT. It translates to CASSPENTEAFF.

This clonotype was detected ten times or more. This sequence joins TRBV29-1 and TRBJ2-5; D unresolved. Per germline, CDR1 SQVTM and CDR2 ANQGSEA. V lost 4 bases to trimming and J lost 5 bases, with 8 bases between them. The CDR3 has 11 amino acids. The CDR3 sequence is CSVGGWETQYF. DNA of the CDR3: TGCAGCGTTGGAGGATGGGAGACCCAGTACTTC.

A few counts support this clonotype. The chain combines TRBV20-1 with TRBJ1-5; D ambiguous. The V end lost 4 bases, the J end lost 0 bases, and 4 bases lay between the germline ends. This CDR3 region has 12 residues. Germline CDR1 DFQATT, CDR2 SNEGSKA (reference sequence). The CDR3 loop is CSAKNSNQPQHF. DNA for the CDR3: TGCAGTGCTAAAAATAGCAATCAGCCCCAGCATTTT.

This clonotype showed up just a few times. The chain recombines TRBV20-1 with TRBJ2-5; the match to TRBD2 covers 13 bases. Germline V gives CDR1 DFQATT, CDR2 SNEGSKA (reference sequence). The CDR3 runs 17 residues. The CDR3 DNA is TGCAGACCTACACAGCTCGGGACTAGCGGGGCTCAAGAGACCCAGTACTTC. Protein product: CRPTQLGTSGAQETQYF.

The V gene is TRBV9, the J gene TRBJ2-1, with D tentatively TRBD1 or TRBD2 (5 bases each). The germline gives CDR1 SGDLS, CDR2 YYNGEE. The V end was cut by 2 bases, the J end by 8 bases, with 14 bases between. The CDR3 totals 14 residues. The CDR3 region is CASSVGPRGDEQFF. The DNA of the CDR3 is TGTGCCAGCAGCGTTGGACCGAGGGGCGATGAGCAGTTCTTC.

The chain employs TRBV9 and TRBJ2-2; TRBD2 is a possible D gene (6 bases). Germline-derived CDR1 and CDR2 are SGDLS and YYNGEE. This CDR3 is 16 amino acids long. The V gene lost 2 bases and the J gene lost 6 bases, with 17 bases spanning the gap. CDR3 protein: CASSVSGRDGAGELFF. The CDR3 DNA reads as TGTGCCAGCAGCGTTTCAGGGCGGGATGGGGCCGGGGAGCTGTTTTTT.